The 26 T cell receptor beta chains given below trace back to one sample, sequenced in a study of blood T cell repertoires in COVID-19. Sequenced by immunoSEQ multiplex PCR; TCRdb stores in-frame clones only, minus some. The sample has 150,000 to 190,000 clones; approximately 73% are singletons. The specimen was peripheral blood. The receptors shown here come from a woman aged 80 or over with acute or convalescent COVID-19.

The chain carries TRBV2 and TRBJ2-1; D is unresolved. The V end lost 6 bases, the J end lost 0 bases, and 6 bases lay between the germline ends. Germline loops: CDR1 SNHLY, CDR2 FYNNEI. The CDR3 contains 13 residues. CDR3 sequence (DNA): TGTGCCAGCAGGCTACTCTCCTACAATGAGCAGTTCTTC. Amino acid sequence: CASRLLSYNEQFF.

This clone has a single count. This sequence joins TRBV18 and TRBJ2-1, with TRBD2 matching over 7 bases. The germline gives CDR1 KGHSH, CDR2 LQKENI. The CDR3 consists of 13 residues. Losses at the gene ends were 10 bases for V and 8 bases for J; bases not matched to a gene: 11. The DNA for the CDR3 is TGTGCCACCTCTAGGGACTACTCAGATGAGCAGTTCTTC. Protein sequence: CATSRDYSDEQFF.

A few counts support this clone. The gene calls are TRBV6-4 and TRBJ2-3; D uncertain. V lost 8 bases and J 0 bases, leaving 12 bases between the germline ends. The CDR3 loop spans 14 amino acids. Germline V gene lookup returns CDR1 MRHNA and CDR2 SNTAGT. The CDR3 spells CASSTYGSTDTQYF. DNA for the CDR3: TGTGCCAGCTCCACCTACGGTAGCACAGATACGCAGTATTTT.

The rearrangement links TRBV10-3 to TRBJ2-1, with a possible D match to TRBD1 (7 bases). CDR1 is ENHRY, CDR2 SYGVKD, per germline. The V and J ends lost 10 bases and 3 bases respectively, with 19 bases between them. The CDR3 contains 15 residues. This CDR3 reads CATSRGTDDYNEQFF. The CDR3 bases are TGTGCCACCTCCCGCGGGACAGACGACTACAATGAGCAGTTCTTC.

The gene calls are TRBV5-1 and TRBJ1-1; D remains ambiguous. V gave up 4 bases and J gave up 2 bases, with 15 bases separating them. This CDR3 spans 15 amino acids. From germline, CDR1 is SGHRS and CDR2 YFSETQ. CDR3 in DNA: TGCGCCAGCAGCACCAGCGGCACGGGCAACACTGAAGCTTTCTTT. Its translation is CASSTSGTGNTEAFF.

There are many counts of this clone. This chain links TRBV5-6 with TRBJ1-1; the D gene is possibly TRBD1 (5 bases). The germline V and J ends were trimmed by 0 bases and 3 bases, with 12 bases remaining between them. Germline CDR1 and CDR2: SGHDT and YYEEEE. The CDR3 has 15 amino acids. CDR3 DNA: TGTGCCAGCAGCTTGGCTACAGGCCGCCACACTGAAGCTTTCTTT. It translates to CASSLATGRHTEAFF.

The chain links TRBV6-2 or TRBV6-3 to TRBJ2-7; D perhaps matches TRBD2 (5 bases). V was pared by 5 bases and J by 1 base, with 12 bases between. CDR3 length: 14 residues. The germline CDR1 and CDR2 sequences are MNHEY and SVGEGT. The CDR3 reads CASSTFWRSYEQYF. The CDR3 DNA reads as TGTGCCAGCAGTACCTTTTGGAGGTCCTACGAGCAGTACTTC.

This chain joins TRBV4-3 and TRBJ1-1; 7 bases fit TRBD1. CDR3 length: 14 residues. The ends lost 3 bases at V and 5 bases at J; junction bases unmatched: 6. Germline CDR1 and CDR2: LGHNA and YSLEER. The CDR3 sequence is CASSQIQGLTEAFF. CDR3 DNA: TGCGCCAGCAGCCAGATACAGGGGTTGACTGAAGCTTTCTTT.

The rearrangement links TRBV7-8 to TRBJ2-3, with 8 bases identical to TRBD2. Looked up from germline, CDR1 is SGHVS and CDR2 is FQNEAQ. The CDR3 has 15 residues. The junction had 8 bases not matched to a gene; V was cut back by 1 base and J by 8 bases. For the CDR3, the DNA is TGTGCCAGCAGCTTAGGGACCGGGGGGGCTGGTACGCAGTATTTT. This translates into CASSLGTGGAGTQYF.

The J gene is TRBJ2-7, the V gene TRBV11-2; the D is unclear. V was shortened by 5 bases and J by 4 bases, with 9 bases between the two germline ends. From germline, CDR1 is SGHAT and CDR2 FQNNGV. The CDR3 runs to 12 residues. The CDR3 DNA follows: TGTGCCAGCAGCCCCTCTTTTTACGAGCAGTACTTC. Its protein product is CASSPSFYEQYF.

The CDR3 DNA follows: TGTGCCAGCAGCTTCGCGGGGACAGGGGCTCCTTTCGAGCAGTACTTC. Amino acid sequence: CASSFAGTGAPFEQYF. The V call is TRBV7-3, the J call TRBJ2-7; 10 positions agree with TRBD1. V shed 3 bases, J shed 6 bases, and the junction held 11 bases outside the gene matches. CDR1 and CDR2 from the germline V gene are SGHTA and FQGTGA. This CDR3 spans 16 amino acids. The full variable domain, in which reference TRBV7-3 and TRBJ2-7 provide the parts outside the CDR3, is GAGVSQTPSNKVTEKGKYVELRCDPISGHTALYWYRQSLGQGPEFLIYFQGTGAADDSGLPNDRFFAVRPEGSVSTLKIQRTERGDSAVYLCASSFAGTGAPFEQYFGPGTRLTVT.

For the CDR3, the DNA is TGCGCCAGCAGCCCCTCGGACAGGGAAAGAAAAAAACTGTTTTTT. It codes for CASSPSDRERKKLFF. V is TRBV4-3 and J is TRBJ1-4; 8 nucleotides match TRBD1. CDR1 and CDR2 (germline): LGHNA, YSLEER. The CDR3 is made up of 15 amino acids. V lost 4 bases to trimming and J lost 9 bases; unmatched junction nucleotides: 10.

This chain uses TRBV6-5 with TRBJ1-3; TRBD1 is a possible D gene (6 bases). V lost 2 bases and J 2 bases, leaving 7 bases between the germline ends. The CDR3 consists of 14 residues. The germline CDR1 and CDR2 sequences are MNHEY and SVGAGI. This chain's CDR3 is CASSYRGTGNTIYF. CDR3 coding DNA: TGTGCCAGCAGTTACAGGGGGACTGGAAACACCATATATTTT.

The V call is TRBV19, the J call TRBJ2-3, with D possibly TRBD1 on 6 matching bases. Germline CDR1 reads LNHDA; CDR2 reads SQIVND (reference sequence). The CDR3 totals 15 residues. V shed 7 bases and J shed 1 base, with 15 bases lying between them. The CDR3: CASTANRAGTDTQYF. CDR3 sequence (DNA): TGTGCCAGTACCGCCAACAGGGCGGGCACAGATACGCAGTATTTT. Full variable domain (rest looked up from reference TRBV19 and TRBJ2-3): DGGITQSPKYLFRKEGQNVTLSCEQNLNHDAMYWYRQDPGQGLRLIYYSQIVNDFQKGDIAEGYSVSREKKESFPLTVTSAQKNPTAFYLCASTANRAGTDTQYFGPGTRLTVL.

The genes are TRBV5-1 and TRBJ1-3; 10 positions match TRBD1. The V gene's germline CDR1 is SGHRS and CDR2 YFSETQ. CDR3 length: 16 residues. J gave up 3 bases and V 3 bases, and 6 bases lay outside the gene matches. The CDR3 loop reads CASSSTTGGFGNTIYF. As DNA, the CDR3 is TGCGCCAGCAGCTCTACGACAGGGGGCTTTGGAAACACCATATATTTT.

The sample holds many counts of this clone. The chain couples TRBV15 to TRBJ1-3; D might be TRBD1 (5 bases). The CDR3 has 14 amino acids. The V gene lost 3 bases and the J gene lost 0 bases, with 6 bases spanning the gap. CDR1 and CDR2 (germline): LNHNV, YYDKDF (reference sequence). The CDR3 DNA sequence: TGTGCCACCAGCAGGGACACCTCTGGAAACACCATATATTTT. It codes for CATSRDTSGNTIYF. The entire variable domain, with the rest obtained from reference TRBV15 and TRBJ1-3, is as follows: DAMVIQNPRYQVTQFGKPVTLSCSQTLNHNVMYWYQQKSSQAPKLLFHYYDKDFNNEADTPDNFQSRRPNTSFCFLDIRSPGLGDTAMYLCATSRDTSGNTIYFGEGSWLTVV.

This rearrangement joins TRBV6-5 to TRBJ2-1, with a possible D match to TRBD1 (7 bases). V lost 2 bases to trimming and J lost 9 bases, with 11 bases between them. The CDR3 sequence is 13 residues long. The germline V gene encodes CDR1 MNHEY and CDR2 SVGAGI. The CDR3 is CASSYNRGGEQFF. In DNA, the CDR3 is TGTGCCAGCAGTTACAACAGGGGAGGTGAGCAGTTCTTC.

This chain's CDR3 is CASRAQGYEKLFF. CDR3 DNA sequence: TGCGCCAGCAGAGCCCAGGGCTATGAAAAACTGTTTTTT. The chain uses TRBV5-1 and TRBJ1-4; D may be TRBD1 (5 bases). The V gene's germline CDR1 is SGHRS and CDR2 YFSETQ. The CDR3 spans 13 residues. V dropped 5 bases and J dropped 6 bases, with 11 bases sitting between them.

This CDR3 is CASSSLQGFGYGYTF. CDR3 sequence (DNA): TGTGCCAGCAGCTCCTTACAGGGATTTGGGTATGGCTACACCTTC. The rearrangement uses TRBV5-4 and TRBJ1-2, with D possibly matching TRBD1 (6 bases). V lost 3 bases and J 5 bases, leaving 17 bases between the germline ends. Per germline, CDR1 SGHNT and CDR2 YYREEE (reference sequence). CDR3 length: 15 amino acids.

This clone was seen more than once but under ten times. The chain links TRBV7-8 to TRBJ1-2; tentatively, D is TRBD1 (6 bases). The germline CDR1 and CDR2 sequences are SGHVS and FQNEAQ. CDR3 length equals 16 residues. V was clipped by 5 bases and J by 2 bases, with 18 bases between them. This CDR3 is CASSPPGQQQNYGYTF. CDR3 nucleotide sequence: TGTGCCAGCAGCCCCCCGGGACAACAACAAAACTATGGCTACACCTTC. Full variable domain (missing parts from reference TRBV7-8 and TRBJ1-2): GAGVSQSPRYKVAKRGQDVALRCDPISGHVSLFWYQQALGQGPEFLTYFQNEAQLDKSGLPSDRFFAERPEGSVSTLKIQRTQQEDSAVYLCASSPPGQQQNYGYTFGSGTRLTVV.

The V gene is TRBV6-2 or TRBV6-3, the J gene TRBJ1-3; tentative D call: TRBD1 (6 bases). The CDR3 is 16 amino acids. CDR1 and CDR2 (germline): MNHEY, SVGEGT. With 3 bases removed from V and 1 base from J, the gap between germline ends came to 13 bases. The CDR3 DNA reads as TGTGCCAGCAGTTATTACGGACAGCCTTCTGGAAACACCATATATTTT. Translating it yields CASSYYGQPSGNTIYF.

This sequence joins TRBV7-8 and TRBJ2-5, with D possibly TRBD1 on 5 matching bases. The length of the CDR3 is 15 residues. V was clipped by 2 bases and J by 4 bases, with 14 bases between them. CDR1 and CDR2 (germline): SGHVS, FQNEAQ. The CDR3 nucleotides are TGTGCCAGCAGCTTAAGGGGCAGTTCCCCAGAGACCCAGTACTTC. Translating it yields CASSLRGSSPETQYF.

The CDR3 region has the DNA TGTGCCAGTAGTATACAAACAGGGGGTCCTCTTGAGCAGTTCTTC. It yields the protein CASSIQTGGPLEQFF. The rearrangement links TRBV19 to TRBJ2-1; 8 nucleotides align to TRBD1. Per the germline V gene, CDR1 is LNHDA and CDR2 is SQIVND (reference sequence). The ends lost 2 bases at V and 9 bases at J; junction bases unmatched: 9. The CDR3 is made up of 15 amino acids.

V usage is TRBV11-2 and J usage is TRBJ1-3; D is ambiguous. The germline CDR1 and CDR2 sequences are SGHAT and FQNNGV. V was shortened by 1 base and J by 2 bases, with 15 bases between the two germline ends. This CDR3 is 17 amino acids long. For the CDR3, the DNA is TGTGCCAGCAGCTTAGCTCCGGGAATATACGCTGGAAACACCATATATTTT. This translates into CASSLAPGIYAGNTIYF.

The chain uses TRBV29-1 and TRBJ1-2; tentatively, D is TRBD1 (5 bases). Per germline, CDR1 SQVTM and CDR2 ANQGSEA. The CDR3 covers 8 residues. V lost 4 bases and J 12 bases, leaving 6 bases between the germline ends. CDR3 DNA: TGCAGCGTTGGGGGCCACACCTTC. This codes for CSVGGHTF.

The gene calls are TRBV2 and TRBJ2-5, with TRBD1 as a possible D gene (6 bases). The germline V gene encodes CDR1 SNHLY and CDR2 FYNNEI. The CDR3 loop spans 14 amino acids. V was pared by 7 bases and J by 1 base, with 13 bases between. In DNA form, the CDR3 reads TGTGCCAGCACCTTACAGGGACCCCAAGAGACCCAGTACTTC. It translates to CASTLQGPQETQYF.